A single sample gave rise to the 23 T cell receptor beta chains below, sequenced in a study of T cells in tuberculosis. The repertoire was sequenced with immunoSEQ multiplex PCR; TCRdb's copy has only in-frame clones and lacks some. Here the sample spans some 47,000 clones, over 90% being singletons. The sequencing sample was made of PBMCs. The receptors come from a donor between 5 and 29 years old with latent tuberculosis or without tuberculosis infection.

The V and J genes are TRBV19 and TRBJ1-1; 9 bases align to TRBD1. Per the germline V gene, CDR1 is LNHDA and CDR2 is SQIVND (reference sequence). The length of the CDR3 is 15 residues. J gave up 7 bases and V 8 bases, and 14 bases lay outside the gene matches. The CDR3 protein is CASAWGQGGLNEAFF. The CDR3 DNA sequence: TGTGCCAGTGCCTGGGGACAGGGAGGCTTAAATGAAGCTTTCTTT. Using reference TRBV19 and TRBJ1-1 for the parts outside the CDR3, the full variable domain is DGGITQSPKYLFRKEGQNVTLSCEQNLNHDAMYWYRQDPGQGLRLIYYSQIVNDFQKGDIAEGYSVSREKKESFPLTVTSAQKNPTAFYLCASAWGQGGLNEAFFGQGTRLTVV.

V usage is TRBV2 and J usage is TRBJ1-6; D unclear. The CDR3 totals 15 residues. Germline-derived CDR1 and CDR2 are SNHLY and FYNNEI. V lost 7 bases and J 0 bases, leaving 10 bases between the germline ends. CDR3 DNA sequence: TGTGCCAGCAAGTATGGCAGCTCCTATAATTCACCCCTCCACTTT. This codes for CASKYGSSYNSPLHF.

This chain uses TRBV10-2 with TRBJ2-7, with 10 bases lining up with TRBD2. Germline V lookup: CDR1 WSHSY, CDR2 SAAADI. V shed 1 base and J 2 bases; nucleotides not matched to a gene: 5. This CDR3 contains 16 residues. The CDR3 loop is CASSEWASGGPYEQYF. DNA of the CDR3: TGCGCCAGCAGTGAGTGGGCTAGCGGGGGCCCCTACGAGCAGTACTTC.

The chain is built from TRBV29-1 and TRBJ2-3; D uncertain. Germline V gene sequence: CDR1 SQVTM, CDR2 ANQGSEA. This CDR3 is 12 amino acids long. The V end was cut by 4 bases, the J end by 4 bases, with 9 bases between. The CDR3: CSVGVSPDTQYF. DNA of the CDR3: TGCAGCGTTGGTGTTAGCCCAGATACGCAGTATTTT.

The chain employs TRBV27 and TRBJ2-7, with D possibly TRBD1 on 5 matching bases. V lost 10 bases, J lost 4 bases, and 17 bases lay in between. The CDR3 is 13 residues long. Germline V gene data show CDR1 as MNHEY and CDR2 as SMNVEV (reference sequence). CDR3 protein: CATSSTVQYEQYF. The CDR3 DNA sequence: TGTGCCACTTCGTCGACAGTCCAATACGAGCAGTACTTC.

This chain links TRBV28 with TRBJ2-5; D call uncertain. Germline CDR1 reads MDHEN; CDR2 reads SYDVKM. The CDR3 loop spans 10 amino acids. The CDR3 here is CAHSRETQYF. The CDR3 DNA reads TGTGCTCACAGCAGGGAGACCCAGTACTTC. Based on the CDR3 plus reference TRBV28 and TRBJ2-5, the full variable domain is DVKVTQSSRYLVKRTGEKVFLECVQDMDHENMFWYRQDPGLGLRLIYFSYDVKMKEKGDIPEGYSVSREKKERFSLILESASTNQTSMYLCAHSRETQYFGPGTRLLVL.

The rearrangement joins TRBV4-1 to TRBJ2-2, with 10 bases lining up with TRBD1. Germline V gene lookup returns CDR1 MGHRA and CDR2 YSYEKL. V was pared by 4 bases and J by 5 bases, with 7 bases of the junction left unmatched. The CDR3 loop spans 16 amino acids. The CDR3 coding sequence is TGCGCCAGCAGCCTCTCCGGGACAGGGGATACCGGGGAGCTGTTTTTT. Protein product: CASSLSGTGDTGELFF.

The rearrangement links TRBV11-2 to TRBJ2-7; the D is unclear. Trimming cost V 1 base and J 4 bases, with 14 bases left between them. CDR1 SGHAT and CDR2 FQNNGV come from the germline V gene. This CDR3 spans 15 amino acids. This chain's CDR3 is CASSLGNNGEYEQYF. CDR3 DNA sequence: TGTGCCAGCAGCTTAGGGAACAACGGAGAATACGAGCAGTACTTC. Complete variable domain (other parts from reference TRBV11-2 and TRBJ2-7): EAGVAQSPRYKIIEKRQSVAFWCNPISGHATLYWYQQILGQGPKLLIQFQNNGVVDDSQLPKDRFSAERLKGVDSTLKIQPAKLEDSAVYLCASSLGNNGEYEQYFGPGTRLTVT.

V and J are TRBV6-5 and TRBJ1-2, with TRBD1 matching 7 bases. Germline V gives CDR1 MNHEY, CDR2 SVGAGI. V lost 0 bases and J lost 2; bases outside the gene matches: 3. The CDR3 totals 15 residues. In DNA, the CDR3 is TGTGCCAGCAGTTACTCGGGACAGAGAAACTATGGCTACACCTTC. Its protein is CASSYSGQRNYGYTF.

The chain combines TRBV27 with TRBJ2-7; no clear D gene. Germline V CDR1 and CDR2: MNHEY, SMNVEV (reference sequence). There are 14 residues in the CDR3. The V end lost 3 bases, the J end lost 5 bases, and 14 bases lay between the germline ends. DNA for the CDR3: TGTGCCAGCAGTTTGTCGGGTAGTCCCCACGAGCAGTACTTC. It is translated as CASSLSGSPHEQYF.

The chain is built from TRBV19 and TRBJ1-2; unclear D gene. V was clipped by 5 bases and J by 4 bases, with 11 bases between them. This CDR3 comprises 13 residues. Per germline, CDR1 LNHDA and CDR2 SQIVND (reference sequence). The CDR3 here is CASSGGLIYGYTF. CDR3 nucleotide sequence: TGTGCCAGTAGTGGTGGGCTGATCTATGGCTACACCTTC.

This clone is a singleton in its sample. The CDR3 reads CASSLPLSYRESDQPQHF. The CDR3 bases are TGCGCCAGCAGCTTGCCCCTGAGTTACAGGGAGAGCGATCAGCCCCAGCATTTT. V usage is TRBV5-1 and J usage is TRBJ1-5; a possible D gene is TRBD1 (6 bases). V lost 1 base and J 5 bases, leaving 22 bases between the germline ends. Germline CDR1 SGHRS, CDR2 YFSETQ. The CDR3 contains 18 residues.

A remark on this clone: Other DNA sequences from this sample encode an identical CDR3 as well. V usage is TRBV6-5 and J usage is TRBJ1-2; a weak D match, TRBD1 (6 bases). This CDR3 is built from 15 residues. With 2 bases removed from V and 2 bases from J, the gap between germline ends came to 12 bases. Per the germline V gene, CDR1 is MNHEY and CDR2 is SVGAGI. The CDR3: CASSYRGTGNYGYTF. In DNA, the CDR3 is TGTGCCAGCAGTTACCGGGGTACAGGGAACTATGGCTACACCTTC.

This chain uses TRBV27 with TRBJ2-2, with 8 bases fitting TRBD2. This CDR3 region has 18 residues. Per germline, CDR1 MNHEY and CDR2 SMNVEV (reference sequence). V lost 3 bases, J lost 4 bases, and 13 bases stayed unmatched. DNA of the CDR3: TGTGCCAGCAGTTTGCACCAACTAGCGGTGAGAGGCACCGGGGAGCTGTTTTTT. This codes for CASSLHQLAVRGTGELFF.

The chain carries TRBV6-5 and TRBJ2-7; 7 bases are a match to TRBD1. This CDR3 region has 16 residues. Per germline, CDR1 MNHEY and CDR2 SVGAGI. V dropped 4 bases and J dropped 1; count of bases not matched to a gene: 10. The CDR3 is CASSSYYRGQSYEQYF. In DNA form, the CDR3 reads TGTGCCAGCAGTTCTTACTACAGGGGACAATCCTACGAGCAGTACTTC.

The CDR3 sequence: CASSQGGATNEKLFF. DNA for the CDR3: TGTGCCAGCAGTCAGGGGGGCGCAACTAATGAAAAACTGTTTTTT. This chain uses TRBV6-5 with TRBJ1-4; 7 bases fit TRBD1. Germline V gene sequence: CDR1 MNHEY, CDR2 SVGAGI. The junction had 3 bases not matched to a gene; V was cut back by 5 bases and J by 0 bases. The CDR3 runs 15 residues.

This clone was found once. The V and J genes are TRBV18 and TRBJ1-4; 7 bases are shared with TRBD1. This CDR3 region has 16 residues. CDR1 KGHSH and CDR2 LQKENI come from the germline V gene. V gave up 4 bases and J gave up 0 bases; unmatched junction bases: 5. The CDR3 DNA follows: TGTGCCAGCTCACGTACAGGGGTCGCAACTAATGAAAAACTGTTTTTT. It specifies CASSRTGVATNEKLFF.

The CDR3 DNA follows: TGTGCCAGCAGTGAAGGGACAGGGCCCCATCAGCCCCAGCATTTT. Translation: CASSEGTGPHQPQHF. The V gene is TRBV6-1, the J gene TRBJ1-5; 8 bases are a match to TRBD1. The CDR3 length is 15 residues. The germline V gene has CDR1 MNHNS and CDR2 SASEGT. The J segment lost 5 bases and the V segment lost 1 base, leaving 4 bases of the junction unmatched.

The CDR3: CASSPVDRPFEKLFF. The CDR3 DNA reads as TGTGCCAGTAGTCCCGTGGACAGACCGTTTGAAAAACTGTTTTTT. V is TRBV19 and J is TRBJ1-4; D might be TRBD1 (6 bases). Germline CDR1 and CDR2: LNHDA and SQIVND (reference sequence). The CDR3 runs 15 residues. V lost 5 bases to trimming and J lost 7 bases, with 17 bases between them.

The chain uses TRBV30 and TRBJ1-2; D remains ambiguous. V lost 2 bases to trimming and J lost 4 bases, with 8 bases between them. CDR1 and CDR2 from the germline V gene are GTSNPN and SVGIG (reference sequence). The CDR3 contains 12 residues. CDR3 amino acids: CAWSPRGYGYTF. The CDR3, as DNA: TGTGCCTGGAGTCCTCGGGGCTATGGCTACACCTTC.

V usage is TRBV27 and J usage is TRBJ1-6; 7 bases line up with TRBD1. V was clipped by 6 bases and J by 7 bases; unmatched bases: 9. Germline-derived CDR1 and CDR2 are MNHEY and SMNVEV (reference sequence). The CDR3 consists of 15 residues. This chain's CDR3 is CASSPGGTENSPLHF. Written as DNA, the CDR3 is TGTGCCAGCAGCCCCGGCGGGACAGAAAATTCACCCCTCCACTTT.

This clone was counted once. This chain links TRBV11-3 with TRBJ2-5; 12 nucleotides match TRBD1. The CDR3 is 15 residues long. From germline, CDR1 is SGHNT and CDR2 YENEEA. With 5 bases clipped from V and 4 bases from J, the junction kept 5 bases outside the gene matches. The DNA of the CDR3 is TGTGCCAGCAGCGAGGGGACAGGGGGCACAGAGACCCAGTACTTC. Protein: CASSEGTGGTETQYF.

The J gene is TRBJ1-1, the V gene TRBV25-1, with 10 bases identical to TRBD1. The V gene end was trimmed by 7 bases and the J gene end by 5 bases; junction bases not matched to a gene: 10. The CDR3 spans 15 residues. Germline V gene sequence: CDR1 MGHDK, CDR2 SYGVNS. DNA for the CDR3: TGTGCCAGCACCCCAGACTGGGACAGGGGTACTGAAGCTTTCTTT. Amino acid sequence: CASTPDWDRGTEAFF. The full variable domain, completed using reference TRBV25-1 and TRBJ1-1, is EADIYQTPRYLVIGTGKKITLECSQTMGHDKMYWYQQDPGMELHLIHYSYGVNSTEKGDLSSESTVSRIRTEHFPLTLESARPSHTSQYLCASTPDWDRGTEAFFGQGTRLTVV.